The subject of this entry is one TCR beta chain. Its antigen is unidentified. This specimen comes from a study of shared clonotypes between healthy human individuals. General study results and limits: Larger estimated richness was generally seen in naive subsets than in memory subsets.

CDR1 is GTSNPN and CDR2 is SVGIG in the germline V gene (reference sequence). Trimming took off 2 bases at V and 6 bases at J, with 10 bases between the two ends. The CDR3 has 12 amino acids. Source study methods: Filtering differed for immunoSEQ, which gave only junction sequences without quality scores. This table comes from immunoSEQ multiplex PCR, and its TCRdb copy is limited to in-frame clones, with some not included. V and J calls and clone size follow that table, whereas D and trimming were derived from the DNA. The data show roughly 2,300,000 clones, approximately 90% seen once. Caucasian adults living in Nashville, Tennessee, provided all samples.

The TCR was taken from a man younger than 35 in good health. Some clones in this sample may be carry-over from other donors' samples. Sample: naive CD4+ T cells from PBMCs. Subset here: CD45RA+ positively selected. The rearrangement uses TRBV30 and TRBJ1-2, with a possible D match to TRBD1 (5 bases). The CDR3 nucleotides read TGTGCCTGGAGTCGGGGCGCGGATGGCTACACCTTC. As protein: CAWSRGADGYTF.